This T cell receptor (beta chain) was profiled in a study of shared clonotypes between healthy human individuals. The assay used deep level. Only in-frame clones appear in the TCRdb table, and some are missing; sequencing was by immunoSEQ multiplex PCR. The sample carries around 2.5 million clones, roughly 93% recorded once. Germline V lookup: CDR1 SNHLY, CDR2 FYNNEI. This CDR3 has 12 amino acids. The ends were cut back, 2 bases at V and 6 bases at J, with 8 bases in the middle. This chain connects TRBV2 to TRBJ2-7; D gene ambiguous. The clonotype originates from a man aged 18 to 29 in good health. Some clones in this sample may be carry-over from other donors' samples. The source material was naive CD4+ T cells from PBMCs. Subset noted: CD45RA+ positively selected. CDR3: CASSESSGEQYF. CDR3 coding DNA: TGTGCCAGCAGTGAATCGTCTGGCGAGCAGTACTTC.